Listed here are 29 T cell receptor beta chains from one sample, sequenced in a study of blood T cell repertoires in COVID-19. Clones were sequenced by immunoSEQ multiplex PCR, and TCRdb holds only the in-frame ones, with some missing. The sample lists under 300,000 clones; 75% to 90% were seen once. Sequenced sample: PBMCs or T cells enriched from blood (not recorded which). Receptors originate from a woman aged 25 to 39 with acute COVID-19.

V and J are TRBV28 and TRBJ2-4; 8 nucleotides match TRBD2. With V trimmed by 2 bases and J by 2 bases, 8 bases remained unmatched. The CDR3 spans 17 residues. CDR1 MDHEN and CDR2 SYDVKM come from the germline V gene. For the CDR3, the DNA is TGTGCCAGCAGTTTAGGGCGGAGCGGGAGTCCCAAAAACATTCAGTACTTC. Translation: CASSLGRSGSPKNIQYF.

The chain recombines TRBV5-1 with TRBJ2-1, with 8 bases fitting TRBD2. CDR1 and CDR2 from the germline V gene are SGHRS and YFSETQ. The V segment lost 0 bases and the J segment 0 bases; nucleotides outside the gene matches: 2. The CDR3 runs 16 residues. The CDR3 loop reads CASSLVSGSSYNEQFF. CDR3 DNA: TGCGCCAGCAGCTTGGTGAGCGGGAGCTCCTACAATGAGCAGTTCTTC.

The rearrangement links TRBV5-1 to TRBJ1-1, with D unresolved. CDR1 and CDR2 (germline): SGHRS, YFSETQ. V was cut by 0 bases and J by 5 bases, with 11 bases left in between. This CDR3 contains 14 residues. Here the CDR3 DNA reads TGCGCCAGCAGCTTGGCAGGTTTTCAGACTGAAGCTTTCTTT. It encodes CASSLAGFQTEAFF.

This chain links TRBV18 with TRBJ2-3; 8 bases agree with TRBD1. With 4 bases clipped from V and 0 bases from J, the junction kept 15 bases outside the gene matches. The CDR3 is 19 residues long. CDR1 KGHSH and CDR2 LQKENI come from the germline V gene. The CDR3 bases are TGTGCCAGCTCACTCGCGGGACAGGCGTTACACACTAGCACAGATACGCAGTATTTT. It specifies CASSLAGQALHTSTDTQYF. Filled out from reference TRBV18 and TRBJ2-3, the complete variable domain reads NAGVMQNPRHLVRRRGQEARLRCSPMKGHSHVYWYRQLPEEGLKFMVYLQKENIIDESGMPKERFSAEFPKEGPSILRIQQVVRGDSAAYFCASSLAGQALHTSTDTQYFGPGTRLTVL.

In this sample, this clone turned up once. The chain couples TRBV13 to TRBJ2-2; 7 positions agree with TRBD1. V dropped 4 bases and J dropped 6; count of bases not matched to a gene: 8. The CDR3 runs 15 residues. CDR1 and CDR2 (germline): PRHDT, FYEKMQ (reference sequence). The CDR3 DNA is TGTGCCAGCAGCTCCAAGAGGGGGCTAGCCGGGGAGCTGTTTTTT. Amino acids: CASSSKRGLAGELFF.

This rearrangement joins TRBV7-2 to TRBJ2-7; 9 nucleotides agree with TRBD1. The length of the CDR3 is 14 residues. Germline CDR1 is SGHTA and CDR2 is FQGNSA. J lost 4 bases, V lost 6 bases, and 7 bases had no gene match. The CDR3 region has the DNA TGTGCCAGCAGTACGGACAGGGGTATGTACGAGCAGTACTTC. It yields the protein CASSTDRGMYEQYF.

This chain uses TRBV2 with TRBJ2-3; the match to TRBD1 covers 9 bases. This CDR3 is 15 amino acids long. V was clipped by 6 bases and J by 3 bases; unmatched bases: 7. The germline V gene encodes CDR1 SNHLY and CDR2 FYNNEI. CDR3 protein: CASRSTGGRTDTQYF. As DNA, the CDR3 is TGTGCCAGCAGATCCACAGGGGGCAGAACAGATACGCAGTATTTT.

J is TRBJ2-1 and V is TRBV7-2, with 16 bases that match TRBD2. Trimming cost V 4 bases and J 4 bases; bases outside gene matches: 7. CDR3 length equals 18 residues. Per germline, CDR1 SGHTA and CDR2 FQGNSA. The CDR3 sequence: CASSSPGLAGGRYNEQFF. The CDR3 DNA sequence: TGTGCCAGCAGCTCACCGGGACTAGCGGGGGGGCGGTACAATGAGCAGTTCTTC. Combining the CDR3 with reference TRBV7-2 and TRBJ2-1 gives the whole variable domain GAGVSQSPSNKVTEKGKDVELRCDPISGHTALYWYRQSLGQGLEFLIYFQGNSAPDKSGLPSDRFSAERTGGSVSTLTIQRTQQEDSAVYLCASSSPGLAGGRYNEQFFGPGTRLTVL.

J is TRBJ2-3 and V is TRBV28, with 7 bases aligning to TRBD2. This CDR3 contains 14 residues. With V trimmed by 9 bases and J by 0 bases, 6 bases remained unmatched. Looked up from germline, CDR1 is MDHEN and CDR2 is SYDVKM. CDR3 region: CASRLALSTDTQYF. As DNA, the CDR3 is TGTGCCAGTAGACTAGCACTAAGCACAGATACGCAGTATTTT. The full variable domain, its missing parts supplied by reference TRBV28 and TRBJ2-3, is DVKVTQSSRYLVKRTGEKVFLECVQDMDHENMFWYRQDPGLGLRLIYFSYDVKMKEKGDIPEGYSVSREKKERFSLILESASTNQTSMYLCASRLALSTDTQYFGPGTRLTVL.

In regard to this clone: The conserved closing phenylalanine or tryptophan is absent in this CDR3, likely reflecting a read error. Because the CDR3's place on the DNA is in doubt, the DNA is left out and the CDR3 is given as listed by TCRdb. This chain connects TRBV15 to TRBJ1-2. From its first to its last residue, the CDR3 has 9 amino acids. The germline CDR1 and CDR2 sequences are LNHNV and YYDKDF (reference sequence). CDR3 sequence: CATSRDSLS.

This sequence joins TRBV5-5 and TRBJ2-7; D might be TRBD2 (5 bases). The length of the CDR3 is 14 residues. V shed 5 bases and J shed 2 bases, with 14 bases lying between them. Germline CDR1 reads SGHKS; CDR2 reads YYEKEE (reference sequence). CDR3 DNA sequence: TGTGCCAGCAGATCGGTTTTCGGGGCCTACGAGCAGTACTTC. Protein product: CASRSVFGAYEQYF.

V usage is TRBV12-3 or TRBV12-4 and J usage is TRBJ2-7, with D possibly matching TRBD1 (6 bases). Trimming shortened V by 8 bases and J by 2 bases, and 13 bases separated the two germline ends. The CDR3 is made up of 13 amino acids. The CDR3 DNA reads TGTGCCAGCGCGGTCGACAGGCCCTACGAGCAGTACTTC. It specifies CASAVDRPYEQYF.

This clone was recorded only once. This chain links TRBV2 with TRBJ2-7, with no clear D. Germline loops: CDR1 SNHLY, CDR2 FYNNEI. The CDR3 covers 13 residues. Trimming took off 3 bases at V and 6 bases at J, with 12 bases between the two ends. The CDR3 DNA follows: TGTGCCAGCAGTGAGGTTCATGGCAGCGAGCAGTACTTC. Translated, it gives CASSEVHGSEQYF.

The chain has TRBV18 and TRBJ2-3; 8 positions match TRBD2. Germline-derived CDR1 and CDR2 are KGHSH and LQKENI. V was pared by 4 bases and J by 0 bases, with 6 bases of the junction left unmatched. This CDR3 is 16 amino acids long. CDR3 in DNA: TGTGCCAGCTCACAACAGGGACTAGTTAGCACAGATACGCAGTATTTT. Amino acids: CASSQQGLVSTDTQYF.

CDR3 residues: CASSLRLAGNPLQYF. CDR3 nucleotide sequence: TGTGCCAGCAGCTTGAGACTAGCGGGAAACCCCTTGCAGTACTTC. V and J are TRBV7-2 and TRBJ2-7, with TRBD2 matching over 11 bases. This CDR3 has 15 residues. V lost 3 bases to trimming and J lost 9 bases; unmatched junction nucleotides: 10. Germline V lookup: CDR1 SGHTA, CDR2 FQGNSA.

The chain employs TRBV5-6 and TRBJ1-2; 7 bases fit TRBD1. CDR1 SGHDT and CDR2 YYEEEE come from the germline V gene. Unmatched junction bases numbered 3, after V lost 3 bases and J lost 4 bases. The CDR3 totals 13 residues. For the CDR3, the DNA is TGTGCCAGCAGCTCAGGGGGGAGCTATGGCTACACCTTC. It is translated as CASSSGGSYGYTF.

V and J are TRBV28 and TRBJ1-2; 10 nucleotides line up with TRBD1. Trimming at V came to 4 bases and at J to 8 bases, leaving 4 bases not matched to a gene. Germline lookup yields CDR1 MDHEN and CDR2 SYDVKM. The CDR3 runs to 13 residues. The CDR3 sequence: CASSSGQGRGYTF. The CDR3 bases are TGTGCCAGCAGTTCGGGACAGGGGAGAGGCTACACCTTC.

CDR3: CATATGNTIYF. The CDR3 bases are TGTGCCACCGCCACAGGAAACACCATATATTTT. The gene calls are TRBV15 and TRBJ1-3; D uncertain. Trimming left V 8 bases short and J 4 bases short, with 6 bases between. CDR3 size: 11 residues. Germline-derived CDR1 and CDR2 are LNHNV and YYDKDF (reference sequence).

The chain has TRBV18 and TRBJ2-7; TRBD1 matches at 11 bases. The J segment lost 5 bases and the V segment lost 3 bases, leaving 15 bases of the junction unmatched. The CDR3 loop spans 18 amino acids. Germline assignment: CDR1 KGHSH and CDR2 LQKENI. This CDR3 is CASSPGRDRGEIIHEQYF. The CDR3 coding sequence is TGTGCCAGCTCACCGGGCCGGGACAGGGGGGAAATAATCCACGAGCAGTACTTC.

V usage is TRBV20-1 and J usage is TRBJ1-1, with 7 positions matching TRBD1. Germline assignment: CDR1 DFQATT and CDR2 SNEGSKA (reference sequence). There are 14 residues in the CDR3. V dropped 3 bases and J dropped 4; count of bases not matched to a gene: 8. CDR3 residues: CSASSRGPTTEAFF. DNA for the CDR3: TGCAGTGCTAGTTCGAGGGGGCCAACCACTGAAGCTTTCTTT.

This chain links TRBV28 with TRBJ1-5; no reliable D call. The CDR3 extends over 15 amino acids. Looked up from germline, CDR1 is MDHEN and CDR2 is SYDVKM. V shed 5 bases and J shed 9 bases, with 20 bases lying between them. In DNA form, the CDR3 reads TGTGCCAGCAGTCCCCGGTGGCTTCTCGAGGGGCCCCAGCATTTT. It is translated as CASSPRWLLEGPQHF.

The J gene is TRBJ2-3, the V gene TRBV4-3, with 8 bases identical to TRBD1. Germline V lookup: CDR1 LGHNA, CDR2 YSLEER. This CDR3 contains 16 residues. J lost 6 bases, V lost 1 base, and 9 bases had no gene match. The CDR3 here is CASSQGHGQGQDTQYF. The CDR3 nucleotides are TGCGCCAGCAGCCAAGGTCACGGACAGGGACAGGATACGCAGTATTTT.

V usage is TRBV24-1 and J usage is TRBJ2-7; D is perhaps TRBD1 (6 bases). CDR3 size: 13 residues. Trimming took off 7 bases at V and 8 bases at J, with 17 bases between the two ends. Germline loops: CDR1 KGHDR, CDR2 SFDVKD. CDR3 sequence reads: CATRSRTGSKQYF. The CDR3 DNA follows: TGTGCCACCAGAAGCCGAACAGGGTCGAAGCAGTACTTC.

The gene calls are TRBV25-1 and TRBJ1-2; a weak D match, TRBD1 (5 bases). Trimming removed 4 bases from V and 5 bases from J, with 14 bases in between. Looked up from germline, CDR1 is MGHDK and CDR2 is SYGVNS. The CDR3 has 14 residues. CDR3 nucleotide sequence: TGTGCCAGCAGTGGACCTTCAGGGTTTTATGGCTACACCTTC. Its protein product is CASSGPSGFYGYTF.

V usage is TRBV9 and J usage is TRBJ2-1, with TRBD2 identical over 9 bases. CDR3 length: 15 amino acids. V dropped 4 bases and J dropped 8; count of bases not matched to a gene: 10. Germline values: CDR1 SGDLS, CDR2 YYNGEE. The DNA of the CDR3 is TGTGCCAGCAGCACGGGGACTAGCAGGGGGGATGAGCAGTTCTTC. It is translated as CASSTGTSRGDEQFF.

Points on this clone: Other nucleotide sequences from this sample produce the same CDR3. The rearrangement uses TRBV7-2 and TRBJ1-5; no reliable D call. CDR3 length equals 13 residues. The germline CDR1 and CDR2 sequences are SGHTA and FQGNSA. V lost 4 bases and J lost 4, with 8 bases in between. The chain's CDR3 is CASSSQSNQPQHF. In DNA form, the CDR3 reads TGTGCCAGCAGCTCACAGTCGAATCAGCCCCAGCATTTT.

The chain joins TRBV3-1 (or the pseudogene TRBV3-2) to TRBJ2-7; D unclear. The V gene's germline CDR1 is LGHDT and CDR2 YNNKEL (reference sequence). Trimming pared 1 base from V and 7 bases from J, leaving 8 bases between. The CDR3 has 12 amino acids. CDR3 sequence: CASSQGRREQYF. The CDR3 DNA reads as TGTGCCAGCAGCCAAGGGCGGCGGGAGCAGTACTTC.

The table lists this clone with a count of one. This chain links TRBV7-9 with TRBJ2-5; the D gene is possibly TRBD1 (6 bases). Germline V gives CDR1 SEHNR, CDR2 FQNEAQ (reference sequence). The CDR3 length is 13 residues. Trimming removed 10 bases at V and 5 bases at J, with 17 bases between. CDR3 sequence (DNA): TGTGCCACCCTCGAGCGGCAGGGGGAGACCCAGTACTTC. Translation gives CATLERQGETQYF.

The rearrangement joins TRBV28 to TRBJ2-3; D is unclear. The germline V and J ends were trimmed by 3 bases and 2 bases, with 12 bases remaining between them. The CDR3 extends over 15 amino acids. Germline-derived CDR1 and CDR2 are MDHEN and SYDVKM. CDR3 nucleotides: TGTGCCAGCAGTTTTCCCCAGCGCCCCACAGATACGCAGTATTTT. Its translation is CASSFPQRPTDTQYF.